A selection of T cell receptor beta chains follows, all from one sample in a study of T cells in Graves' hyperthyroidism and ophthalmopathy. TCRdb analysed the multiplex PCR reads with MiXCR anew, one entry per CDR3 protein. Counted here are hundreds of thousands of distinct CDR3 sequences, roughly 17% occurring once; the ten biggest clones make up 18%. Sequences were obtained from blood. Receptor source: a young woman with Graves' hyperthyroidism. Both conserved end residues are trimmed from each CDR3.

j_gene | v_gene | CDR3aa
TRBJ2-1 | TRBV6-1 | ASSEQAGGYNEQF
TRBJ2-1 | TRBV12-3/TRBV12-4 | ASSPPPKNEQF
TRBJ2-5 | TRBV9 | ASSGLAGQGLETQY
TRBJ2-3 | TRBV2 | ASRVGLAQRTDTQY
TRBJ2-1 | TRBV6-6 | ASSYSDRGLVNEQF
TRBJ1-2 | TRBV3-1 | ASSQAWAGGDGYT
TRBJ1-6 | TRBV2 | ASSVREGNSPLH
TRBJ2-5 | TRBV20-1 | SANPPARFQETQY
TRBJ2-7 | TRBV5-5 | ASSFSWTGYEQY
TRBJ2-4 | TRBV7-8 | ASSREAGGPWNIQY
TRBJ1-1 | TRBV10-3 | AISAGQDGTEAF
TRBJ1-4 | TRBV5-1 | ASSPPTGKNEKLF
TRBJ1-1 | TRBV24-1 | ATSDHRRSEAF
TRBJ2-2 | TRBV7-9 | ASSASGTSGRPGTGELF
TRBJ1-2 | TRBV13 | ASSLQGVRDGYT
TRBJ1-3 | TRBV20-1 | SAKGDPLSGNTIY
TRBJ2-1 | TRBV11-1 | ASSLVFRDFYNDQF
TRBJ2-2 | TRBV4-3 | ASSQMTETGELF
TRBJ2-7 | TRBV12-3/TRBV12-4 | ASSPRRVYEQY
TRBJ1-5 | TRBV2 | ASSDQGGNQPQH
TRBJ1-2 | TRBV11-3 | ASSLQGPSYGYT
TRBJ2-3 | TRBV7-9 | ASSEGQGWGTDTQY
TRBJ1-6 | TRBV7-2 | ASSLTGQGVIRISPLH
TRBJ1-1 | TRBV7-3 | ASSPGGSGNTEAF
TRBJ2-5 | TRBV20-1 | SARSDRGETQY
TRBJ2-5 | TRBV14 | ASSQDGGRETQY
TRBJ1-2 | TRBV7-9 | ASSSGTGEGYT
TRBJ2-3 | TRBV19 | ASSPYRGTGLTDTQY
TRBJ2-1 | TRBV12-3/TRBV12-4 | ASSKGLGWDEQF
TRBJ1-1 | TRBV18 | ASSPGTGGVNTEAF
TRBJ1-6 | TRBV7-9 | ASSLVNRLSSPLH
TRBJ2-2 | TRBV27 | ASSLIAAGGTGELF
TRBJ2-1 | TRBV10-2 | ASSDPGVGYNEQF
TRBJ2-7 | TRBV7-9 | ASSARDTIQYEQY